Listed here is a single TCR beta chain. Its specificity is unknown. The data originate from a study of cytomegalovirus exposure and HLA in healthy donors. These donors were members of the roughly 120-subject validation cohort, a group separate from the approximately 640-subject first cohort. Study outcomes and limitations: According to the study, about 180 TCR beta chains were cytomegalovirus-associated. According to reports, the classifier identified cytomegalovirus status with high specificity and sensitivity. In vitro, a few CMV-associated chains proved specific for CMV antigens.

The protocol was immunoSEQ multiplex PCR, while the TCRdb copy is restricted to in-frame clones and leaves out a portion. The table records some 130,000 clones, approximately 84% of them present only once. Germline-derived CDR1 and CDR2 are GTSNPN and SVGIG (reference sequence). The CDR3 has 12 amino acids. Trimming shortened V by 0 bases and J by 1 base, and 3 bases separated the two germline ends. The source material was PBMCs. This rearrangement joins TRBV30 to TRBJ2-5; no firm D call. The sequence derives from a man aged 25-45 years in good health and CMV-seropositive. In DNA, the CDR3 is TGTGCCTGGAGTGTCAGCCAAGAGACCCAGTACTTC. Translation gives CAWSVSQETQYF.